The subject of this entry is one TCR beta chain. The antigen remains unidentified. The data originate from a study of identical twins. Study-wide results and caveats: These conclusions were based on statistical analysis (cross-sectional, not following the same donors). Weaker excess twin sharing was observed in beta out-of-frame sequences. With abundant cord blood beta clonotypes, insertions were fewer; memory repertoires showed no such pattern.

Germline V gene data show CDR1 as DFQATT and CDR2 as SNEGSKA (reference sequence). CDR3 length: 13 residues. V was shortened by 7 bases and J by 0 bases, with 10 bases between the two germline ends. Template switching added a universal primer binding site, and final cDNA carried unique molecular identifiers. One entry per CDR3 protein, called by TCRdb with MiXCR from the 5' RACE reads. The table records more than 650,000 distinct CDR3 sequences, 6% to 6.5% of them present only once. Sample: naive T cells sorted from blood. This receptor was taken from a man between 18 and 29 years old in good health. This chain joins TRBV20-1 and TRBJ1-5, with D maybe TRBD1 (6 bases). CDR3 in DNA: TGCAGTGTAGGGGGGTATAGCAATCAGCCCCAGCATTTT. Translation: CSVGGYSNQPQHF.